These T cell receptor beta chains were read from a single sample in a study of blood T cell repertoires in COVID-19. The assay was immunoSEQ multiplex PCR, and TCRdb's table has in-frame clones only and misses some. Here the sample spans 55,000 to 75,000 clones, roughly 72% being singletons. The sequenced sample was peripheral blood. Receptor source: a woman in her seventies with COVID-19, enrolled during active disease. CDR3s leave out the opening cysteine and the closing phenylalanine or tryptophan. Rows may omit the clone size; those that give it use once, few, many or a size class.

cdr3_aa: ASSLPGVNYGYT
clone_size: .
v_call: TRBV7-2

cdr3_aa: ASSASGNTDTQY
clone_size: .
v_call: TRBV11-3

cdr3_aa: ASSPIEAQPQH
clone_size: few
v_call: TRBV7-2

cdr3_aa: ASSYGGYQPQH
clone_size: .
v_call: TRBV6-2/TRBV6-3

cdr3_aa: ASSSAGQSGSYEQY
clone_size: .
v_call: TRBV6-2/TRBV6-3

cdr3_aa: ASSLIPGISEKLF
clone_size: few
v_call: TRBV5-5

cdr3_aa: ASSLGVAQSQV
clone_size: .
v_call: TRBV11-3

cdr3_aa: ASSSEPGQGQETQY
clone_size: few
v_call: TRBV11-3

cdr3_aa: ASGTSGSSYEQY
clone_size: once
v_call: TRBV28

cdr3_aa: ASSLSAGRGYT
clone_size: few
v_call: TRBV27